Shown below are 29 T cell receptor beta chains from a single sample sequenced in a study of blood T cell repertoires in COVID-19. Sequencing used immunoSEQ multiplex PCR; TCRdb keeps in-frame clones, though not all of them. This table has 150,000 to 200,000 clones, approximately 80% appearing once. Sequencing was performed on peripheral blood. These receptors all stem from a man aged 55 to 70 with acute or convalescent COVID-19.

This clone showed up many times. This sequence joins TRBV3-1 (or the pseudogene TRBV3-2) and TRBJ1-2; D not resolved. The CDR3 has 14 residues. Trimming cost V 3 bases and J 7 bases, with 15 bases left between them. The V gene's germline CDR1 is LGHDT and CDR2 YNNKEL (reference sequence). The CDR3 DNA follows: TGTGCCAGCAGCCATGGTTCGAGGAGGAGTGGCTACACCTTC. Encoded protein: CASSHGSRRSGYTF.

The gene calls are TRBV3-1 (or the pseudogene TRBV3-2) and TRBJ1-6; a weak D match, TRBD1 (5 bases). V lost 3 bases, J lost 2 bases, and 8 bases lay in between. The CDR3 is 15 amino acids. Germline assignment: CDR1 LGHDT and CDR2 YNNKEL (reference sequence). The CDR3 sequence: CASSHAGPYNSPLHF. The CDR3 DNA reads TGTGCCAGCAGCCACGCGGGACCCTATAATTCACCCCTCCACTTT.

The rearrangement links TRBV7-9 to TRBJ2-6, with 8 bases that match TRBD1. Germline assignment: CDR1 SEHNR and CDR2 FQNEAQ (reference sequence). V shed 5 bases and J 0 bases; nucleotides not matched to a gene: 6. This CDR3 spans 17 amino acids. DNA of the CDR3: TGTGCCAGCAGCCCTAGGACAGGGAGCTCTGGGGCCAACGTCCTGACTTTC. Its protein is CASSPRTGSSGANVLTF.

The rearrangement links TRBV11-2 to TRBJ1-1, with unresolved D. The germline V and J ends were trimmed by 5 bases and 5 bases, with 12 bases remaining between them. Germline lookup yields CDR1 SGHAT and CDR2 FQNNGV. The CDR3 runs to 13 residues. The CDR3 nucleotides are TGTGCCAGCAGCCAGACCGGGTCAACTGAAGCTTTCTTT. As protein: CASSQTGSTEAFF.

The V call is TRBV4-3, the J call TRBJ1-3; no clear D gene. Germline V gene lookup returns CDR1 LGHNA and CDR2 YSLEER. The CDR3 has 13 amino acids. The V and J ends lost 8 bases and 0 bases respectively, with 8 bases between them. CDR3 region: CASAPVSGNTIYF. The CDR3 DNA is TGCGCCAGCGCACCGGTCTCTGGAAACACCATATATTTT.

J is TRBJ1-5 and V is TRBV6-6, with D perhaps matching TRBD1 (5 bases). V lost 1 base, J lost 2 bases, and 12 bases lay in between. Germline V gene sequence: CDR1 MNHNY, CDR2 SVGAGI (reference sequence). This CDR3 has 16 amino acids. CDR3 sequence: CASSYLRGTGNQPQHF. The DNA of the CDR3 is TGTGCCAGCAGTTACTTAAGGGGTACTGGCAATCAGCCCCAGCATTTT.

The chain is built from TRBV20-1 and TRBJ2-7; a weak D match, TRBD1 (6 bases). This CDR3 is built from 11 residues. Between the trimmed V and J ends, which lost 3 bases and 10 bases, there was a span of 13 bases. Germline CDR1 is DFQATT and CDR2 is SNEGSKA (reference sequence). Here the CDR3 DNA reads TGCAGTGCTAGTCCCATGACAGGCCAGTACTTC. Its protein is CSASPMTGQYF.

The chain combines TRBV20-1 with TRBJ2-1; no clear D. The CDR3 covers 10 residues. Trimming left V 3 bases short and J 8 bases short, with 5 bases between. CDR1 DFQATT and CDR2 SNEGSKA come from the germline V gene (reference sequence). The CDR3 sequence is CSASLDEQFF. In DNA, the CDR3 is TGCAGTGCTAGTCTCGATGAGCAGTTCTTC.

The chain couples TRBV19 to TRBJ1-3; D perhaps matches TRBD1 (5 bases). Germline CDR1 LNHDA, CDR2 SQIVND (reference sequence). The CDR3 sequence is 12 residues long. CDR3 DNA sequence: TGTGCTACAGGAAGCTCTGGAAACACCATATATTTT. This translates into CATGSSGNTIYF.

The CDR3 sequence is CASSVGPTGGTDTQYF. Here the CDR3 DNA reads TGTGCCAGCAGTGTCGGGCCGACAGGGGGGACAGATACGCAGTATTTT. The chain joins TRBV6-1 to TRBJ2-3; 9 nucleotides line up with TRBD1. V was pared by 4 bases and J by 3 bases, with 8 bases of the junction left unmatched. Per germline, CDR1 MNHNS and CDR2 SASEGT. The CDR3 runs 16 residues.

This clone has only a few counts. V is TRBV19 and J is TRBJ2-4, with a weak D call TRBD2 (6 bases). The CDR3 contains 14 residues. The V gene lost 4 bases and the J gene lost 1 base, with 8 bases spanning the gap. The germline CDR1 and CDR2 sequences are LNHDA and SQIVND (reference sequence). The CDR3 region is CASSRGTAKNIQYF. The CDR3 DNA is TGTGCCAGTAGTAGGGGGACTGCCAAAAACATTCAGTACTTC.

This chain links TRBV19 with TRBJ2-3; 10 positions match TRBD2. The CDR3 totals 14 residues. The germline V gene encodes CDR1 LNHDA and CDR2 SQIVND (reference sequence). The trim removed 6 bases at V and 5 bases at J, leaving 5 bases unmatched. Written as DNA, the CDR3 is TGTGCCAGTAGGTCTAGCGGGGGCAAAGATACGCAGTATTTT. The encoded protein is CASRSSGGKDTQYF.

This chain joins TRBV2 and TRBJ2-7, with D perhaps TRBD2 (5 bases). The V gene lost 6 bases and the J gene lost 5 bases, with 14 bases spanning the gap. The CDR3 spans 13 residues. In germline, CDR1 is SNHLY, CDR2 FYNNEI. The CDR3 sequence is CASSEGELDEQYF. CDR3 sequence (DNA): TGTGCCAGCAGCGAGGGTGAACTCGACGAGCAGTACTTC.

The chain links TRBV6-5 to TRBJ1-1; TRBD1 matches 11 bases. The CDR3 has 15 residues. V lost 2 bases to trimming and J lost 4 bases; unmatched junction nucleotides: 3. CDR1 and CDR2 (germline): MNHEY, SVGAGI. For the CDR3, the DNA is TGTGCCAGCAGTTACCCCGGGACAGGGGGCACTGAAGCTTTCTTT. Amino acids: CASSYPGTGGTEAFF.

The CDR3 DNA reads TGTGCCAGCAGCTTTAGAGGACTAGGGCATACGCAGTATTTT. Amino acids: CASSFRGLGHTQYF. The rearrangement joins TRBV7-2 to TRBJ2-3; 7 bases map to TRBD2. Germline values: CDR1 SGHTA, CDR2 FQGNSA. V was clipped by 3 bases and J by 7 bases; unmatched bases: 7. CDR3 length equals 14 residues.

The chain carries TRBV30 and TRBJ1-1, with 8 bases lining up with TRBD1. V trimming: 0 bases; J trimming: 3 bases; junction bases outside the gene matches: 6. CDR1 is GTSNPN and CDR2 is SVGIG in the germline V gene (reference sequence). This CDR3 region has 15 residues. Here the CDR3 reads CAWSVIQGVDTEAFF. The DNA of the CDR3 is TGTGCCTGGAGTGTTATACAGGGGGTGGACACTGAAGCTTTCTTT.

This clone was observed a single time. The CDR3 spells CATGGTSGGYEQYF. The CDR3 region has the DNA TGTGCCACCGGCGGGACTAGCGGGGGTTACGAGCAGTACTTC. The rearrangement links TRBV15 to TRBJ2-7; TRBD2 aligns across 14 bases. In germline, CDR1 is LNHNV, CDR2 YYDKDF (reference sequence). CDR3 length: 14 residues. Trimming removed 8 bases from V and 4 bases from J; junction bases left unmatched: 4.

This sequence joins TRBV2 and TRBJ2-1, with 7 bases matching TRBD2. CDR3 length equals 14 residues. With 7 bases clipped from V and 4 bases from J, the junction kept 7 bases outside the gene matches. Germline CDR1 and CDR2: SNHLY and FYNNEI. The CDR3 sequence: CASTAGGGYNEQFF. Here the CDR3 DNA reads TGTGCCAGCACAGCTGGCGGGGGATACAATGAGCAGTTCTTC.

The V gene is TRBV6-6, the J gene TRBJ1-3, with 8 bases identical to TRBD1. Germline V CDR1 and CDR2: MNHNY, SVGAGI (reference sequence). V trimming: 5 bases; J trimming: 3 bases; junction bases outside the gene matches: 6. This CDR3 has 15 residues. The CDR3 spells CASSPIQGVGNTIYF. For the CDR3, the DNA is TGTGCCAGCAGTCCGATACAGGGGGTTGGAAACACCATATATTTT.

The CDR3 nucleotides read TGTGCCAGCAGCTTTTTAGCGGGGGGGTCCTACAATGAGCAGTTCTTC. Protein: CASSFLAGGSYNEQFF. V usage is TRBV11-3 and J usage is TRBJ2-1; 11 nucleotides match TRBD2. Trimming took 3 bases from V and 1 from J; bases not matched to a gene: 2. The germline CDR1 and CDR2 sequences are SGHNT and YENEEA. The CDR3 consists of 16 residues.

The chain links TRBV4-2 to TRBJ2-1, with TRBD2 matching 8 bases. Germline trimming cut 4 bases from V and 0 bases from J; bases unmatched to any gene: 8. This CDR3 is 17 amino acids long. Germline CDR1 LGHNA, CDR2 YNFKEQ. CDR3 sequence reads: CASSLIAGTSSYNEQFF. The DNA for the CDR3 is TGTGCCAGCAGCCTAATCGCCGGGACTAGCTCCTACAATGAGCAGTTCTTC.

This clone was recorded a few times. This chain joins TRBV6-5 and TRBJ2-2; possibly TRBD2 for D (5 bases). V lost 6 bases and J 3 bases, leaving 14 bases between the germline ends. From germline, CDR1 is MNHEY and CDR2 SVGAGI. This CDR3 region has 15 residues. The CDR3: CASSHLSSDTGELFF. In DNA, the CDR3 is TGTGCCAGCAGCCACCTTAGTAGCGACACCGGGGAGCTGTTTTTT.

A single count supports this clone. This chain connects TRBV19 to TRBJ2-3; 9 bases line up with TRBD1. V shed 4 bases, J shed 3 bases, and the junction held 2 bases outside the gene matches. This CDR3 has 14 residues. The germline V gene has CDR1 LNHDA and CDR2 SQIVND (reference sequence). This CDR3 reads CASSTGQGTDTQYF. CDR3 coding DNA: TGTGCCAGTAGTACGGGACAGGGAACAGATACGCAGTATTTT. Using reference TRBV19 and TRBJ2-3 for the parts outside the CDR3, the full variable domain is DGGITQSPKYLFRKEGQNVTLSCEQNLNHDAMYWYRQDPGQGLRLIYYSQIVNDFQKGDIAEGYSVSREKKESFPLTVTSAQKNPTAFYLCASSTGQGTDTQYFGPGTRLTVL.

In this sample, this clone turned up once. The rearrangement links TRBV28 to TRBJ1-1; 7 nucleotides line up with TRBD1. V dropped 6 bases and J dropped 0; count of bases not matched to a gene: 10. In germline, CDR1 is MDHEN, CDR2 SYDVKM. The CDR3 extends over 16 amino acids. CDR3 sequence reads: CASSPRGVGMNTEAFF. The DNA of the CDR3 is TGTGCCAGCAGCCCCAGGGGGGTAGGCATGAACACTGAAGCTTTCTTT.

V gene TRBV4-1 combines with J gene TRBJ2-1; 8 bases fit TRBD1. CDR1 MGHRA and CDR2 YSYEKL come from the germline V gene. The CDR3 spans 15 residues. V lost 4 bases and J lost 2; bases outside the gene matches: 4. CDR3 in amino acids: CASSLSGGPYNEQFF. DNA for the CDR3: TGCGCCAGCAGCCTGTCAGGGGGCCCCTACAATGAGCAGTTCTTC.

The chain employs TRBV7-3 and TRBJ1-1; D possibly corresponds to TRBD1 (6 bases). Germline values: CDR1 SGHTA, CDR2 FQGTGA. CDR3 length: 14 residues. The V gene lost 3 bases and the J gene lost 1 base, with 9 bases spanning the gap. In DNA form, the CDR3 reads TGTGCCAGCAGCTTGTCGGGACAGAACACTGAAGCTTTCTTT. As protein: CASSLSGQNTEAFF. Full variable domain (outside the CDR3, taken from reference TRBV7-3 and TRBJ1-1): GAGVSQTPSNKVTEKGKYVELRCDPISGHTALYWYRQSLGQGPEFLIYFQGTGAADDSGLPNDRFFAVRPEGSVSTLKIQRTERGDSAVYLCASSLSGQNTEAFFGQGTRLTVV.

The rearrangement links TRBV7-2 to TRBJ1-4, with 9 bases lining up with TRBD1. V was pared by 5 bases and J by 7 bases, with 5 bases of the junction left unmatched. Germline loops: CDR1 SGHTA, CDR2 FQGNSA. This CDR3 is built from 14 residues. The CDR3 region is CASSPTGGREKLFF. CDR3 sequence (DNA): TGTGCCAGCAGCCCGACAGGGGGTCGTGAAAAACTGTTTTTT.

This chain joins TRBV4-3 and TRBJ1-6; D remains unclear. V shed 2 bases and J shed 9 bases, with 17 bases lying between them. This CDR3 spans 16 amino acids. The germline CDR1 and CDR2 sequences are LGHNA and YSLEER. CDR3 in amino acids: CASSQSLKKNGSPLHF. The CDR3 nucleotides are TGCGCCAGCAGCCAATCCCTAAAGAAGAACGGTTCACCCCTCCACTTT.

The CDR3 region is CARMARGDSNQPQHF. CDR3 nucleotide sequence: TGTGCCAGAATGGCCAGGGGAGATAGCAATCAGCCCCAGCATTTT. V is TRBV5-3 and J is TRBJ1-5; D is possibly TRBD1 (6 bases). TRBV5-3 is filed as an ORF, its function uncertain. Trimming pared 6 bases from V and 0 bases from J, leaving 13 bases between. The CDR3 is 15 amino acids.